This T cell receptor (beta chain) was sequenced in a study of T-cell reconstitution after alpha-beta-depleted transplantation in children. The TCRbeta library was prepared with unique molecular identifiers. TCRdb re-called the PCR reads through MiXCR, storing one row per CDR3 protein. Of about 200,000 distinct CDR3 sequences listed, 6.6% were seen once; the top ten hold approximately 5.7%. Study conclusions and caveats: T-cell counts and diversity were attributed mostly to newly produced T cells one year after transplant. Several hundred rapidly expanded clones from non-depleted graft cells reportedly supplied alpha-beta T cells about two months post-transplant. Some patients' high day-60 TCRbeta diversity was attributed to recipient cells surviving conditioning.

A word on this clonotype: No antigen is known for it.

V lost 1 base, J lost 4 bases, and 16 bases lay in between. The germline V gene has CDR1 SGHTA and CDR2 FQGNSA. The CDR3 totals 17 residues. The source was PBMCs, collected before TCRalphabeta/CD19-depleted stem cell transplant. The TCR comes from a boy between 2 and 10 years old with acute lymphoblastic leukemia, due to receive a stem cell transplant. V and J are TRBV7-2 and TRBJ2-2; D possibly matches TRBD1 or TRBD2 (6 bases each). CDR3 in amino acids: CASSLGATGGLTGELFF. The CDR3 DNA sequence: TGTGCCAGCAGCTTAGGGGCAACCGGGGGCCTCACCGGGGAGCTGTTTTTT. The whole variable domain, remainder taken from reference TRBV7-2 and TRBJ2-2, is GAGVSQSPSNKVTEKGKDVELRCDPISGHTALYWYRQSLGQGLEFLIYFQGNSAPDKSGLPSDRFSAERTGGSVSTLTIQRTQQEDSAVYLCASSLGATGGLTGELFFGEGSRLTVL.